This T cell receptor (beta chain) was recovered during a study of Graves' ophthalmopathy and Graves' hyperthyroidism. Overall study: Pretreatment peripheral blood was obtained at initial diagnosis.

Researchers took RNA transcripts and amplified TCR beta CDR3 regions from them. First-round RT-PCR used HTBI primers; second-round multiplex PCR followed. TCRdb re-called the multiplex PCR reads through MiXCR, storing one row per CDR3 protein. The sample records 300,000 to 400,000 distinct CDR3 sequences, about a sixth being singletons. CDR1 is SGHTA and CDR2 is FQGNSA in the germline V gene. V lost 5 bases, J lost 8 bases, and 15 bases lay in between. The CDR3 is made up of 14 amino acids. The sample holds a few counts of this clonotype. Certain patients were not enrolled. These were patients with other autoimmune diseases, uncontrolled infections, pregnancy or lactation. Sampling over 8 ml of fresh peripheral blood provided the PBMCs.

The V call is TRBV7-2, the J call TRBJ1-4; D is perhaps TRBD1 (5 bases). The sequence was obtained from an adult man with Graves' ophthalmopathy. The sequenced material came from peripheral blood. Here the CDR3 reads CASSRDAKGEKLFF. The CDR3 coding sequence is TGTGCCAGCAGCCGGGATGCGAAGGGGGAAAAACTGTTTTTT.